The present T cell receptor (beta chain) was sequenced within a study of a mutant IDH1 vaccine in newly diagnosed glioma listed by TCRdb under 2021. As for the study more broadly: Patients were given eight vaccinations, in weeks 1, 3, 5, 7, 11, 15, 19 and 23, which matched visits V03 through V10. Vaccination started 4-6 weeks after radiotherapy alone, or was given together with temozolomide cycles in the groups whose treatment included chemotherapy. Of the 25 to 40 treated patients, approximately 62% were male and around 40% were female, and the mean age was 40.4 years. Before enrollment, patients had received standard therapy of radiotherapy alone, temozolomide alone, or radiochemotherapy with temozolomide; most received the combination. Peripheral blood was collected at six visits: V03 (baseline), V05, V07, V10, V12 and V13. Longitudinal TCRB deep sequencing was performed for 25 to 30 treated patients wherever samples were available for exploratory analyses.

The CDR3 runs 15 amino acids, cysteine and phenylalanine included. Only the CDR3 DNA stays, 45 bases, in frame from base 1. Via the germline V gene, CDR1 is SQVTM and CDR2 ANQGSEA. Trimming removed 1 base from V and 7 bases from J; the gene matches leave 3 bases unexplained. The study at large found these results: Changes in the top peripheral T cell clonotypes picked up by TCRB sequencing did not appear to be linked to pseudoprogression. Immune responses induced by the vaccine were seen in roughly 92% of patients across multiple MHC alleles. Selection of PBMC samples for TCRB deep sequencing was based on availability. The authors noted that analyses of patient blood samples could not be reproduced because of sample limitations.

The method behind the library was the immunoSEQ multiplex PCR assay. Following the manufacturer's protocol, the hsTCRB Kit was used to amplify rearranged TCR beta chain sequences. An Illumina MiSeq was used to sequence the TCRB libraries. The authors' analysis ran thus. The proprietary platform of the kit vendor was used for demultiplexing, trimming and gene mapping. Sourced from immuneACCESS, this table was stored by TCRdb with only in-frame sequences that have V and J called. A share of the clones is absent; for the studies checked, an unresolved V gene accounts for under half, and the remainder has no known explanation. The DNA gave D and trimming, while V, J and clone size come from that table. The sample table records fewer than 45,000 clones; approximately 89% of these occur just once. 3% to 4.5% of the sample rests with the top ten. Comment on this clone: The clone's antigen remains unknown. Within one base of it there is no much larger clone, and no base qualities were kept.

What this sample's time point label stands for: week 23, last vaccination. Each vaccine dose, consisting of 300 ug of a 20-mer mutant IDH1 peptide in Montanide, was administered subcutaneously with topical imiquimod. All donors had newly diagnosed IDH1-mutant astrocytomas of WHO grade 3 or 4 that showed loss of nuclear ATRX. The samples were drawn from NOA16, a multicentre, single-arm, open-label phase I trial in Germany that tested a mutant IDH1 peptide vaccine in humans for the first time. Genomic DNA for TCRB sequencing was extracted from EDTA blood using the DNeasy Blood and Tissue Kit. The sample consisted of PBMCs, taken from a glioma patient whose treatment included an IDH1 peptide vaccine. The sequence is built from TRBV29-1 and TRBJ2-1; the central 14 bases match TRBD2. The TCR comes from a middle-aged man with glioma. The CDR3 sequence is CSVEGLAGGPNEQFF. The sequenced DNA is TGCAGCGTTGAAGGACTAGCGGGGGGGCCTAATGAGCAGTTCTTC.